The clone carrying this T cell receptor (beta chain) appeared many times. Its antigen is unidentified. CDR1 is LGHNA and CDR2 is YSLEER in the germline V gene. V lost 0 bases and J 4 bases, leaving 12 bases between the germline ends. The CDR3 spans 15 residues. One entry per CDR3 protein, called by TCRdb with MiXCR from the 5' RACE reads. The sample consists of 25,000 or so distinct CDR3 sequences, 5.4% of them appearing once. This record belongs to a study of spatial heterogeneity in lung cancer. Background on the study: On average, each unique TCR and UMI combination appeared more than ten times in raw reads. Whole-study results and caveats: Blood carried ubiquitous expanded tumor TCRs more at resection than follow-up.

Sample time point: blood at routine non-recurrence follow-up after resection. V and J are TRBV4-3 and TRBJ1-1; no firm D call. Sequencing used PBMCs, obtained at follow-up. This sequence was found in a female donor with early-stage non-small cell lung cancer. The CDR3 DNA sequence: TGCGCCAGCAGCCAAGATTGGGAGGGTTTCACTGAAGCTTTCTTT. Translated, it gives CASSQDWEGFTEAFF.